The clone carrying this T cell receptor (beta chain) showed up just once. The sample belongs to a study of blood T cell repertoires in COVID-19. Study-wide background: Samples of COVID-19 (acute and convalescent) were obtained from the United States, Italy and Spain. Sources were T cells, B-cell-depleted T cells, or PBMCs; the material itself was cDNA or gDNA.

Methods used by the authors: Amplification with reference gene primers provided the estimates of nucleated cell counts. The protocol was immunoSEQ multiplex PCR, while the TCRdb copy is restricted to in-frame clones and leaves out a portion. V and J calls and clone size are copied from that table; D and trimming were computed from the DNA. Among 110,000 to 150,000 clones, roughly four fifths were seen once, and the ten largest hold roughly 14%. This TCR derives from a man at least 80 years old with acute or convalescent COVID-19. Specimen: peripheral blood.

The CDR3 DNA is TGTGCCAGCTCTTCGGGGAGGGGTTGGGACGAGCAGTACTTC. Amino acid sequence: CASSSGRGWDEQYF. V is TRBV18 and J is TRBJ2-7; 7 positions match TRBD2. Germline V CDR1 and CDR2: KGHSH, LQKENI. The CDR3 is 14 amino acids. The J segment lost 5 bases and the V segment lost 6 bases, leaving 10 bases of the junction unmatched.